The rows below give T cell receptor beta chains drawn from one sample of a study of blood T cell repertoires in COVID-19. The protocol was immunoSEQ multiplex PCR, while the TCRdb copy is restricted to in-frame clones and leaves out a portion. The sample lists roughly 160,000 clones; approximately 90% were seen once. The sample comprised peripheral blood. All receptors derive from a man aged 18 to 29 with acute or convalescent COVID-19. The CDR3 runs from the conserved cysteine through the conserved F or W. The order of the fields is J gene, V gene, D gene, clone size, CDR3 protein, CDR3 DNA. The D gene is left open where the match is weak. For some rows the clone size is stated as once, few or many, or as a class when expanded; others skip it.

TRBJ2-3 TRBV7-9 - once CASRPGVSSTDTQYF TGTGCCAGCAGGCCAGGGGTTAGTAGCACAGATACGCAGTATTTT
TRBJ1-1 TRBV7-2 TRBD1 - CASSPDRGRVGRTEAFF TGTGCCAGCAGCCCCGACAGGGGGCGCGTCGGCCGAACTGAAGCTTTCTTT
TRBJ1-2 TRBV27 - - CASRLQGAEDYTF TGTGCCAGCAGACTACAGGGAGCCGAGGACTACACCTTC
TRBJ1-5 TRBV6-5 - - CASSYGRGNQPQHF TGTGCCAGCAGTTACGGGCGGGGAAATCAGCCCCAGCATTTT
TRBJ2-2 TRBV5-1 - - CASSLLESGELFF TGCGCCAGCAGCTTGCTCGAGTCCGGGGAGCTGTTTTTT
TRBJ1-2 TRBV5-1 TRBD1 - CASSLDRGVIYGYTF TGCGCCAGCAGCTTGGACAGGGGAGTAATCTATGGCTACACCTTC
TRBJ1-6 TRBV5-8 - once CASSASGASSYNSPLHF TGTGCCAGCAGCGCTTCAGGGGCCAGCTCCTATAATTCACCCCTCCACTTT
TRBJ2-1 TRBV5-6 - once CASSLLSGGLSHEQFF TGTGCCAGCAGCTTGCTCTCCGGGGGGCTCTCGCATGAGCAGTTCTTC
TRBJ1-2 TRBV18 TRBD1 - CASSPGQGVYGYTF TGTGCCAGCTCCCCGGGACAGGGCGTCTATGGCTACACCTTC
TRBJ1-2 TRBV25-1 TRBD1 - CASTPDRGYNYGYTF TGTGCCAGCACTCCTGACAGGGGATATAACTATGGCTACACCTTC
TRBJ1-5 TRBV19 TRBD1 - CASWTGVAQPQHF TGTGCCAGTTGGACAGGGGTCGCTCAGCCCCAGCATTTT
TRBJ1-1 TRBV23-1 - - CASSRSQNTEAFF TGCGCCAGCTCCCGGTCCCAGAACACTGAAGCTTTCTTT
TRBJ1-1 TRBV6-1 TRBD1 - CASSEGGQFEAFF TGTGCCAGCAGTGAAGGGGGACAGTTTGAAGCTTTCTTT
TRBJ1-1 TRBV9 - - CASSVAVRREGTEAFF TGTGCCAGCAGCGTAGCAGTGAGGAGGGAGGGCACTGAAGCTTTCTTT
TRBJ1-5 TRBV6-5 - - CASRMGLGGGQPQHF TGTGCCAGCAGAATGGGACTAGGAGGAGGTCAGCCCCAGCATTTT
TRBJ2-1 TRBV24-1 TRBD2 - CATSDPSGRSYNEQFF TGTGCCACCAGTGATCCTAGCGGGCGCTCCTACAATGAGCAGTTCTTC
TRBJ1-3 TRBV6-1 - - CASSERGSPSGNTIYF TGTGCCAGCAGTGAAAGGGGCAGCCCCTCTGGAAACACCATATATTTT
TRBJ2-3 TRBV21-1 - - CAGPPNTDTQYF TGTGCCGGCCCCCCAAACACAGATACGCAGTATTTT
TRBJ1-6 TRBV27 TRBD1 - CASSRDRGLSSYNSPLHF TGTGCCAGCAGTCGCGACAGGGGGCTATCCTCCTATAATTCACCCCTCCACTTT
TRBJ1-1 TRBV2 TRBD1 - CASSETRQGAFF TGTGCCAGCAGTGAAACTAGACAGGGAGCTTTCTTT
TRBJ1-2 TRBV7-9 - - CASTVPGLINYGYTF TGTGCCAGCACCGTCCCGGGACTGATAAACTATGGCTACACCTTC
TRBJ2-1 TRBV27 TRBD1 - CASSSGQGRDGEQFF TGTGCCAGCAGTTCCGGACAGGGCCGCGACGGTGAGCAGTTCTTC
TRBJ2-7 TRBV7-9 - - CASSLGAPVYEQYF TGTGCCAGCAGCTTGGGGGCGCCCGTCTACGAGCAGTACTTC
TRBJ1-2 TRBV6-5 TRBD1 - CASSPGQGARGYTF TGTGCCAGCAGTCCGGGACAGGGGGCGCGTGGCTACACCTTC
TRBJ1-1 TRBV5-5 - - CASSLTSGLAANTEAFF TGTGCCAGCAGCTTGACGTCAGGGTTGGCAGCGAACACTGAAGCTTTCTTT
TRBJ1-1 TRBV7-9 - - CASSLFSGDTEAFF TGTGCCAGCAGCTTATTCTCGGGGGACACTGAAGCTTTCTTT
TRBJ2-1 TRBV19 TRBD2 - CASSEPSFSGGFNEQFF TGTGCCAGTAGTGAGCCCTCGTTTAGCGGGGGCTTCAATGAGCAGTTCTTC
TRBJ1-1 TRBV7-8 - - CASSPLGQPNTEAFF TGTGCCAGCAGCCCCCTTGGGCAGCCTAACACTGAAGCTTTCTTT
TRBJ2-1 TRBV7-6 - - CASSLPVQGEKGSYNEQFF TGTGCCAGCAGCTTACCCGTACAGGGTGAGAAGGGATCGTACAATGAGCAGTTCTTC
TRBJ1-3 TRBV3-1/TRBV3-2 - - CASSQEAGLAGNTIYF TGTGCCAGCAGCCAAGAGGCAGGACTAGCTGGAAACACCATATATTTT
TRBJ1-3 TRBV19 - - CASSILSPGRAGNTIYF TGTGCCAGTAGTATACTTTCCCCGGGCAGGGCTGGAAACACCATATATTTT
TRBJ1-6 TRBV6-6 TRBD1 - CASRAGQGAKSPLHF TGTGCCAGCAGGGCGGGTCAGGGGGCGAAATCACCCCTCCACTTT
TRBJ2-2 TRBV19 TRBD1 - CASSPGTGATGELFF TGTGCCAGTAGTCCTGGGACAGGGGCCACCGGGGAGCTGTTTTTT
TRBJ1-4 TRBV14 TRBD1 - CASSQVKTGKLFF TGTGCCAGCAGCCAGGTCAAGACAGGGAAACTGTTTTTT
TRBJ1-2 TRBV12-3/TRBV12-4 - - CASSSSRGGYTF TGTGCCAGCAGTTCCAGCAGGGGTGGCTACACCTTC
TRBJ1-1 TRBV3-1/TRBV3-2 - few CASSQEENSEAFF TGTGCCAGCAGCCAAGAGGAAAACAGTGAAGCTTTCTTT
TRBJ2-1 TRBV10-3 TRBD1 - CAISGTGGYNEQFF TGTGCCATCAGTGGGACAGGGGGGTACAATGAGCAGTTCTTC
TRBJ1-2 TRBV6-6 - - CASSYSMQGNYGYTF TGTGCCAGCAGTTACTCGATGCAGGGGAACTATGGCTACACCTTC
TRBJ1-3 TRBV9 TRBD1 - CASSVTAAGGSGNTIYF TGTGCCAGCAGCGTTACCGCGGCAGGGGGCTCTGGAAACACCATATATTTT
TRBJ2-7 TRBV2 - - CALGSSSYEQYF TGTGCCCTAGGGAGCAGCTCCTACGAGCAGTACTTC
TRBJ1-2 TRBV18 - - CASSPETGPNYGYTF TGTGCCAGCTCACCAGAGACAGGACCTAACTATGGCTACACCTTC
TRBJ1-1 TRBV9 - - CASSVAPLNTEAFF TGTGCCAGCAGCGTAGCTCCCCTGAACACTGAAGCTTTCTTT
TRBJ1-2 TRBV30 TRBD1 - CASTTQTGEGYGYTF TGTGCCTCCACCACCCAGACAGGGGAAGGCTATGGCTACACCTTC
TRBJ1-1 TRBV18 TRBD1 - CASSPLADRVANTEAFF TGTGCCAGCTCACCACTCGCGGACAGGGTGGCAAACACTGAAGCTTTCTTT
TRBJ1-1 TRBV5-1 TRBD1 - CASTQGGNTEAFF TGCGCCAGCACCCAGGGGGGGAACACTGAAGCTTTCTTT
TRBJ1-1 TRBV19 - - CASRNRVLNTEAFF TGTGCCAGTAGGAACAGGGTTCTGAACACTGAAGCTTTCTTT
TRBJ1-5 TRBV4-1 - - CASSQREQHNQPQHF TGCGCCAGCAGCCAACGTGAACAGCACAATCAGCCCCAGCATTTT
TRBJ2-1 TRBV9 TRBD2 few CASSPRGLAGGPEDNEQFF TGTGCCAGCAGCCCCCGGGGACTAGCGGGGGGCCCGGAGGACAATGAGCAGTTCTTC
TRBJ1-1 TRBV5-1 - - CASSLGSGNPEAFF TGCGCCAGCAGCTTGGGGTCGGGGAACCCTGAAGCTTTCTTT
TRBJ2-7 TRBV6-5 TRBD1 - CASSRQGAHEQYF TGTGCCAGCAGTAGGCAGGGGGCCCACGAGCAGTACTTC
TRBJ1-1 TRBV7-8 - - CASSVRSGNTEAFF TGTGCCAGCAGTGTCCGGAGTGGGAACACTGAAGCTTTCTTT
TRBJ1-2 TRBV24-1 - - CATSDSFAAYYGYTF TGTGCCACCAGTGATTCATTCGCGGCTTACTATGGCTACACCTTC
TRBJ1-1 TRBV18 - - CASSPERGTEAFF TGTGCCAGCTCACCAGAGCGTGGCACTGAAGCTTTCTTT
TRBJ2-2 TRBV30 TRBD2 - CAWSVRLGRRPELFF TGTGCCTGGAGTGTCCGGCTCGGGAGGCGACCGGAGCTGTTTTTT
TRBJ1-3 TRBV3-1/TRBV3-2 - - CASGQAASGNTIYF TGTGCCAGTGGACAAGCAGCCTCTGGAAACACCATATATTTT
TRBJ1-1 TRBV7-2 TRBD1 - CASSPYPGGTEAFF TGTGCCAGCAGCCCCTATCCAGGGGGCACTGAAGCTTTCTTT
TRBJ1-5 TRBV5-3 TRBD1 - CARSLPDRGYRNQPQHF TGTGCCAGAAGCTTGCCGGACAGGGGATACCGCAATCAGCCCCAGCATTTT
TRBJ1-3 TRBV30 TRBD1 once CAWSEDRGFSGNTIYF TGTGCCTGGAGTGAAGACAGGGGGTTTTCTGGAAACACCATATATTTT
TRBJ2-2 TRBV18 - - CASSPLTISSGELFF TGTGCCAGCTCACCACTAACTATTTCAAGCGGGGAGCTGTTTTTT
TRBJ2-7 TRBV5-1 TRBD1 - CASSLASGTGKEQYF TGCGCCAGCAGCTTAGCTTCCGGGACAGGGAAGGAGCAGTACTTC